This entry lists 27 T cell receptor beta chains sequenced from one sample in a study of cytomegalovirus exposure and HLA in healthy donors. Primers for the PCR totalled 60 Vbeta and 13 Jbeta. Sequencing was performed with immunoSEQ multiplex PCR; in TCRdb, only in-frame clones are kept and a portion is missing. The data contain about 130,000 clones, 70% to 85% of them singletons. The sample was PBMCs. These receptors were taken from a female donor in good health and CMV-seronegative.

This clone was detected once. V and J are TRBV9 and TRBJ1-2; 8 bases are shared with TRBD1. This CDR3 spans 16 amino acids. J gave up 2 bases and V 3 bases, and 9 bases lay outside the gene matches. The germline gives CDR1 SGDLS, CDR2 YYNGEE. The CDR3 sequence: CASSADMGQENYGYTF. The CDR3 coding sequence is TGTGCCAGCAGCGCCGATATGGGACAGGAGAACTATGGCTACACCTTC.

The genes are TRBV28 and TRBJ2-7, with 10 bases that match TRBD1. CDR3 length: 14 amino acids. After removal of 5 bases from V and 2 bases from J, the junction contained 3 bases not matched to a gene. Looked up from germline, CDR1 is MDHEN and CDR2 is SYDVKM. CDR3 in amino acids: CASSDRGPPYEQYF. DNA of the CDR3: TGTGCCAGCAGTGACAGGGGGCCCCCCTACGAGCAGTACTTC.

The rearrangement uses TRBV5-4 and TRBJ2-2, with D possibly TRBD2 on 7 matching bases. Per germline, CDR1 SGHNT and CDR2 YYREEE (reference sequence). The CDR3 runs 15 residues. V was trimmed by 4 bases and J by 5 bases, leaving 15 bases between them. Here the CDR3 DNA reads TGTGCCAGCAGCCCGGCGGGGGCAGGGACCGGGGAGCTGTTTTTT. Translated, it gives CASSPAGAGTGELFF. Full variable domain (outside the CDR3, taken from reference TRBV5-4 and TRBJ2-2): ETGVTQSPTHLIKTRGQQVTLRCSSQSGHNTVSWYQQALGQGPQFIFQYYREEENGRGNFPPRFSGLQFPNYSSELNVNALELDDSALYLCASSPAGAGTGELFFGEGSRLTVL.

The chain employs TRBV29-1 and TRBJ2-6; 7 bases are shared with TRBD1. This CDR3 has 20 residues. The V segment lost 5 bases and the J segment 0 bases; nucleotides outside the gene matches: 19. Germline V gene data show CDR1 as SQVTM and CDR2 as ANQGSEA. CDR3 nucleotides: TGCAGCGTTACCGAACCTGGGACAGAGTGGCTGAGCTCTGGGGCCAACGTCCTGACTTTC. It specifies CSVTEPGTEWLSSGANVLTF.

For the CDR3, the DNA is TGTGCCAGCTCACCACGGGCAAGAAAGACCTACAATGAGCAGTTCTTC. Protein product: CASSPRARKTYNEQFF. The chain couples TRBV18 to TRBJ2-1; D gene uncertain. Trimming removed 1 base from V and 2 bases from J, with 12 bases in between. CDR1 and CDR2 from the germline V gene are KGHSH and LQKENI. The CDR3 sequence is 16 residues long.

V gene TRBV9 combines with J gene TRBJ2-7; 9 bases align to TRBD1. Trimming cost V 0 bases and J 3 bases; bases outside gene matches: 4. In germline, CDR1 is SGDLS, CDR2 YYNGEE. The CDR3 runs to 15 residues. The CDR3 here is CASSVAGTGIYEQYF. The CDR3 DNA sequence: TGTGCCAGCAGCGTAGCCGGGACAGGGATCTACGAGCAGTACTTC.

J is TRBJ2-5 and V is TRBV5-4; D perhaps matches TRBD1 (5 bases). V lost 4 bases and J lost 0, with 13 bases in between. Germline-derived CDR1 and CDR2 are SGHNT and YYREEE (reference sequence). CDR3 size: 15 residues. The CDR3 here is CASSRGGAYQETQYF. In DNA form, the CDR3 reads TGTGCCAGCAGCCGTGGTGGGGCCTACCAAGAGACCCAGTACTTC. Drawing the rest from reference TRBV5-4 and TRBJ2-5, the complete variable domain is ETGVTQSPTHLIKTRGQQVTLRCSSQSGHNTVSWYQQALGQGPQFIFQYYREEENGRGNFPPRFSGLQFPNYSSELNVNALELDDSALYLCASSRGGAYQETQYFGPGTRLLVL.

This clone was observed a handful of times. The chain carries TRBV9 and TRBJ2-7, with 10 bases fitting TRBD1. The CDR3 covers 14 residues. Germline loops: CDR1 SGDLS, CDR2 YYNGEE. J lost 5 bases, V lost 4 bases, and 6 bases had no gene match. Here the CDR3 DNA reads TGTGCCAGCAGCAAAGGGGGACAGGGGAACGAGCAGTACTTC. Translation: CASSKGGQGNEQYF.

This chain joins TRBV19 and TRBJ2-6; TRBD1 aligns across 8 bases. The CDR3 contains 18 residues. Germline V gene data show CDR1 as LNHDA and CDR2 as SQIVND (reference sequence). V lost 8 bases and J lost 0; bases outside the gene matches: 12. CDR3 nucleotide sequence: TGTGCCAGTGGACTATACAGGGGGATTAGCTCTGGGGCCAACGTCCTGACTTTC. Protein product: CASGLYRGISSGANVLTF. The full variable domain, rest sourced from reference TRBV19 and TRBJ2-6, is DGGITQSPKYLFRKEGQNVTLSCEQNLNHDAMYWYRQDPGQGLRLIYYSQIVNDFQKGDIAEGYSVSREKKESFPLTVTSAQKNPTAFYLCASGLYRGISSGANVLTFGAGSRLTVL.

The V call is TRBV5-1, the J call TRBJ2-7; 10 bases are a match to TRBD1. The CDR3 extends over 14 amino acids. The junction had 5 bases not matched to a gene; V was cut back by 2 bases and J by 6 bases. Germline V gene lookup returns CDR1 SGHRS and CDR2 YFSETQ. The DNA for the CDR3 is TGCGCCAGCAGCTTAAGACAGGGGGCAAGCGAGCAGTACTTC. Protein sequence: CASSLRQGASEQYF.

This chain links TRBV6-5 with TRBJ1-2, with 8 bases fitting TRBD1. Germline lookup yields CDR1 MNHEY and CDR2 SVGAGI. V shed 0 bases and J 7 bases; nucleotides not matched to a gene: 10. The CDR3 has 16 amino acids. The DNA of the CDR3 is TGTGCCAGCAGTTACTCGATAGGACAGGGAGTAGGTGGCTACACCTTC. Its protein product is CASSYSIGQGVGGYTF.

CDR3 coding DNA: TGTGCCAGCAGCAATTCTAGCGGAGGGGAGCCAGATACGCAGTATTTT. Residues: CASSNSSGGEPDTQYF. This chain connects TRBV21-1 to TRBJ2-3; TRBD2 was called by the table and not checked on the DNA. TRBV21-1 is a pseudogene. This CDR3 is built from 16 residues.

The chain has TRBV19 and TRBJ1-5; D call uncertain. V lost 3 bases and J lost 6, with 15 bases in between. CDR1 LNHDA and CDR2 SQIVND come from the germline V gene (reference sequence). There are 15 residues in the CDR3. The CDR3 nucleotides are TGTGCCAGTAGTATTACACCACCTGTTGCTCAGCCCCAGCATTTT. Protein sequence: CASSITPPVAQPQHF. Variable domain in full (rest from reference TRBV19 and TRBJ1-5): DGGITQSPKYLFRKEGQNVTLSCEQNLNHDAMYWYRQDPGQGLRLIYYSQIVNDFQKGDIAEGYSVSREKKESFPLTVTSAQKNPTAFYLCASSITPPVAQPQHFGDGTRLSIL.

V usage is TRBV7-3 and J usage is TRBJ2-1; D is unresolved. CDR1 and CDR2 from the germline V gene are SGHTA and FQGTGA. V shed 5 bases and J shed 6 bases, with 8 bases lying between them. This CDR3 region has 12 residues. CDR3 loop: CASSPPGNEQFF. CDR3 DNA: TGTGCCAGCAGCCCCCCAGGCAATGAGCAGTTCTTC.

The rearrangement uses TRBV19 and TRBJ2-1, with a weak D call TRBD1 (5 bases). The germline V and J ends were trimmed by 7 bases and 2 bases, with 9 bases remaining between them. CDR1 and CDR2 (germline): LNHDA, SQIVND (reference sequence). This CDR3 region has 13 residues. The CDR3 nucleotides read TGTGCCAGTAACAGGTCCCCCTACAATGAGCAGTTCTTC. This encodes CASNRSPYNEQFF.

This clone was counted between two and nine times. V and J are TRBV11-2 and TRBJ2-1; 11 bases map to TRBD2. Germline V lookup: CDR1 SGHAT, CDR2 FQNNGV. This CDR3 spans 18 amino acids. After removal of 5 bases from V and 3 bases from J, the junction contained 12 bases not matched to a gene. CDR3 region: CASSPYPTSGTVYNEQFF. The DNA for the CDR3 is TGTGCCAGCAGCCCATACCCGACTAGCGGGACGGTCTACAATGAGCAGTTCTTC.

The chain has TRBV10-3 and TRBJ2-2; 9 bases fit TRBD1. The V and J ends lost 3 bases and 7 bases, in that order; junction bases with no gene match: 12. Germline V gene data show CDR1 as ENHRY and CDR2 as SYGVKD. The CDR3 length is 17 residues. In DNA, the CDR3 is TGTGCCATCAGTGACCAAGCGTGGGACAGGGCTATCGGGGAGCTGTTTTTT. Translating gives CAISDQAWDRAIGELFF.

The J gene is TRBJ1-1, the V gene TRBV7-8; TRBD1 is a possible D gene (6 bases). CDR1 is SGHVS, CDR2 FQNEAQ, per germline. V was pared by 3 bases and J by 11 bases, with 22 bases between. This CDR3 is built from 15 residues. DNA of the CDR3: TGTGCCAGCAGCTTTACGGGCCTCCGGGACATGGGGGCTTTCTTT. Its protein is CASSFTGLRDMGAFF.

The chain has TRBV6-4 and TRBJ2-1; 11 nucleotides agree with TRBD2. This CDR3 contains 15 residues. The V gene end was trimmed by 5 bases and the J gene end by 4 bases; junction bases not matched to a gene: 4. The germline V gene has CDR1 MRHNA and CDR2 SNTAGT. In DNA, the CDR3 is TGTGCCAGCAGTTCAGGGACTAGCGGTTACAATGAGCAGTTCTTC. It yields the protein CASSSGTSGYNEQFF.

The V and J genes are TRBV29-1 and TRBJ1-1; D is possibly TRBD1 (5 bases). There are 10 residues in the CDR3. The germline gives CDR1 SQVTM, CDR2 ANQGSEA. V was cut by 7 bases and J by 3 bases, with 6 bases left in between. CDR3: CSARDTEAFF. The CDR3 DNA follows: TGCAGCGCCAGGGACACTGAAGCTTTCTTT.

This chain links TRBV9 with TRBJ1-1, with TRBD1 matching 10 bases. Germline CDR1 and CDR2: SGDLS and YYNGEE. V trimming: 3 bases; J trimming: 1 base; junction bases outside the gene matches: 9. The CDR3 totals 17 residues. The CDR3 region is CASSAQGTGEANTEAFF. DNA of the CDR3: TGTGCCAGCAGCGCCCAGGGGACAGGGGAGGCGAACACTGAAGCTTTCTTT.

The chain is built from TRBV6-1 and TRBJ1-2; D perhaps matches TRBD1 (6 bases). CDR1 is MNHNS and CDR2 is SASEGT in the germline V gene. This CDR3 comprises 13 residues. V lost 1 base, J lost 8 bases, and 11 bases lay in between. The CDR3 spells CASSEGGGYGYTF. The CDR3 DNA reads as TGTGCCAGCAGTGAAGGTGGGGGCTACGGCTACACCTTC.

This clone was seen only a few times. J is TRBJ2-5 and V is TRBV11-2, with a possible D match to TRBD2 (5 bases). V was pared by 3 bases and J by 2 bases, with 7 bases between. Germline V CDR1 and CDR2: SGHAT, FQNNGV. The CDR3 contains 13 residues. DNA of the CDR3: TGTGCCAGCAGCTTGCGCGGGCAAGAGACCCAGTACTTC. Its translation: CASSLRGQETQYF.

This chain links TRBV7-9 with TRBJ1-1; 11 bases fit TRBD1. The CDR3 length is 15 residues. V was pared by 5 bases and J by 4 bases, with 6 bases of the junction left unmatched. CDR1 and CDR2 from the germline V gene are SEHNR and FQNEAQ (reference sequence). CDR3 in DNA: TGTGCCAGCAGCCGGACAGGGGGCTCGCTCACTGAAGCTTTCTTT. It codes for CASSRTGGSLTEAFF.

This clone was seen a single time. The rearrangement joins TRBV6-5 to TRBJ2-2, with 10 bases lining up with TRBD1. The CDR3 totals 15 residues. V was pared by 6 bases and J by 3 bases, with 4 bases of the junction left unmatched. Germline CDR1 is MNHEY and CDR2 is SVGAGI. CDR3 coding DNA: TGTGCCAGCAGCGAGGACAGGGGGTACACCGGGGAGCTGTTTTTT. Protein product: CASSEDRGYTGELFF.

The CDR3, as DNA: TGTGCCAGCAGCCCTTATCCCAGGGGGTATGAGCAGTTCTTC. Translation: CASSPYPRGYEQFF. This chain connects TRBV7-8 to TRBJ2-1, with 7 bases that match TRBD1. J was trimmed by 8 bases and V by 5 bases; bases with no gene match: 9. The CDR3 loop spans 14 amino acids. Germline V gene data show CDR1 as SGHVS and CDR2 as FQNEAQ.

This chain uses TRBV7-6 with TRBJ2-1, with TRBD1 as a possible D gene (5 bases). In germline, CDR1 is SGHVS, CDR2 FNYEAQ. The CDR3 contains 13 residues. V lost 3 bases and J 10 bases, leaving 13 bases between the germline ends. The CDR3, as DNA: TGTGCCAGCAGCTTTATTTGGGGCAGGGAGCAGTTCTTC. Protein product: CASSFIWGREQFF.